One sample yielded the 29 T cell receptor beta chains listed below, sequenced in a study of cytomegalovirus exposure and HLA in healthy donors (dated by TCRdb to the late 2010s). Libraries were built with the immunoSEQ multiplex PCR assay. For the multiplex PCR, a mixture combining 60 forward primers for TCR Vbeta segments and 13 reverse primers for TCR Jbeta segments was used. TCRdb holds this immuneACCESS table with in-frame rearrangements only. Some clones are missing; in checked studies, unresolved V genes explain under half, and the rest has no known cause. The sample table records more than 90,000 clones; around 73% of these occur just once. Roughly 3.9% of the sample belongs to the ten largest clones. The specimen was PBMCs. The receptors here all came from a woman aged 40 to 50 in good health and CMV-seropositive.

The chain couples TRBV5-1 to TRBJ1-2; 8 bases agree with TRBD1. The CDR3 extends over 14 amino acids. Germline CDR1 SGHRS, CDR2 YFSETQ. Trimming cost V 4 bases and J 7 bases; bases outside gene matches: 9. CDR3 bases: TGCGCCAGCAGCCCCGGGACAGGCGGCGTTGGCTACACCTTC. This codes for CASSPGTGGVGYTF.

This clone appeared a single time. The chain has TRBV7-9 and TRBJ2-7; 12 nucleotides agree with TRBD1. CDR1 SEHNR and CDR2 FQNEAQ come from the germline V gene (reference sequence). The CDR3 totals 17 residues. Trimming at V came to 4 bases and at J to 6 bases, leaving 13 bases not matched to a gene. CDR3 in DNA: TGTGCCAGCAGCTCACCGGGACAGGGGGCCCTTTCTAGCGAGCAGTACTTC. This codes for CASSSPGQGALSSEQYF.

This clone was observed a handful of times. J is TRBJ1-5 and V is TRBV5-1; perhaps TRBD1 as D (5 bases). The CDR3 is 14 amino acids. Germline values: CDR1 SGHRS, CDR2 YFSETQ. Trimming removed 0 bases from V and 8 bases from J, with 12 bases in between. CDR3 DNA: TGCGCCAGCAGCTTGGCGGGGGGGGATAAGCCCCAGCATTTT. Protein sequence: CASSLAGGDKPQHF.

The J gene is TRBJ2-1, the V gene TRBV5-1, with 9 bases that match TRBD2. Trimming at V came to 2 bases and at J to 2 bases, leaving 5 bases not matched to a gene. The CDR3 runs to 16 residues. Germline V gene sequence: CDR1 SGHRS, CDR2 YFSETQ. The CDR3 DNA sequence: TGCGCCAGCAGCTTACGTCCTAGCGGGGCCTACAATGAGCAGTTCTTC. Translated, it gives CASSLRPSGAYNEQFF.

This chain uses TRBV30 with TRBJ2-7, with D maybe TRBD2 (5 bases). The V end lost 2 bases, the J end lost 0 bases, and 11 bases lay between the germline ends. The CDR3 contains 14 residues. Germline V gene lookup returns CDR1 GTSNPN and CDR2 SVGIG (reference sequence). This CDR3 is CAWSRTGLSYEQYF. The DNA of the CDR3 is TGTGCCTGGAGTAGGACTGGACTCTCCTACGAGCAGTACTTC. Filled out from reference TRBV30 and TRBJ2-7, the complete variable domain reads SQTIHQWPATLVQPVGSPLSLECTVEGTSNPNLYWYRQAAGRGLQLLFYSVGIGQISSEVPQNLSASRPQDRQFILSSKKLLLSDSGFYLCAWSRTGLSYEQYFGPGTRLTVT.

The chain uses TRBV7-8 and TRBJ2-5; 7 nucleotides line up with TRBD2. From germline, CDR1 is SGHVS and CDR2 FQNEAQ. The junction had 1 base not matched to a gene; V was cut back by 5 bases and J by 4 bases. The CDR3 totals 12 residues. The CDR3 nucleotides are TGTGCCAGCAGCGGGGAGGGAGAGACCCAGTACTTC. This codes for CASSGEGETQYF.

The CDR3, as DNA: TGTGCCATCAGGATTAGGACAGGTTCGAACACTGAAGCTTTCTTT. Protein: CAIRIRTGSNTEAFF. The chain carries TRBV10-3 and TRBJ1-1, with TRBD1 matching over 7 bases. After removal of 6 bases from V and 1 base from J, the junction contained 8 bases not matched to a gene. Germline V gene lookup returns CDR1 ENHRY and CDR2 SYGVKD. This CDR3 spans 15 amino acids.

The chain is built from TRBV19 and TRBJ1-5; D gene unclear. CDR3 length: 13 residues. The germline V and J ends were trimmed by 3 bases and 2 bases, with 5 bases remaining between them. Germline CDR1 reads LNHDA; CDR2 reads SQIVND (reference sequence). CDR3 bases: TGTGCCAGTAGTATCGAGGGCAATCAGCCCCAGCATTTT. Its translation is CASSIEGNQPQHF.

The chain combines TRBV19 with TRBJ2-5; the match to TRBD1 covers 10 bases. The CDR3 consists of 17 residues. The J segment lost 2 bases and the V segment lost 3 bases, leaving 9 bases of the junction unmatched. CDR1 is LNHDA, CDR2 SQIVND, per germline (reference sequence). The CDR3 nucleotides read TGTGCCAGTAGTATCTCTCGGACAGGGGGTGTTCAAGAGACCCAGTACTTC. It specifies CASSISRTGGVQETQYF.

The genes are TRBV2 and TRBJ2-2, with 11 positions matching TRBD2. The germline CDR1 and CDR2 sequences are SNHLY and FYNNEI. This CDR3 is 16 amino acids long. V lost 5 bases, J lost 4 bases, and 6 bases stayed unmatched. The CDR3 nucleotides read TGTGCCAGCAGTCACGGAGGACTAGCGGGCACCGGGGAGCTGTTTTTT. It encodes CASSHGGLAGTGELFF.

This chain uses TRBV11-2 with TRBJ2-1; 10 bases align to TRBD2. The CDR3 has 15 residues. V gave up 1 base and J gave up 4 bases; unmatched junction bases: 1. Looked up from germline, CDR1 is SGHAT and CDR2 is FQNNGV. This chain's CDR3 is CASSLGTSGYNEQFF. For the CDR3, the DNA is TGTGCCAGCAGCTTAGGGACTAGCGGTTACAATGAGCAGTTCTTC.

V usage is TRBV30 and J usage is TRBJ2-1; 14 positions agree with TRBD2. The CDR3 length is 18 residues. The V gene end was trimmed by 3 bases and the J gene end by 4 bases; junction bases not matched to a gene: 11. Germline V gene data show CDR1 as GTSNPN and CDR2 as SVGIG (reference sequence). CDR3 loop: CAWRKTGLAGGRYNEQFF. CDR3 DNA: TGTGCCTGGAGGAAGACCGGACTAGCGGGAGGAAGGTACAATGAGCAGTTCTTC.

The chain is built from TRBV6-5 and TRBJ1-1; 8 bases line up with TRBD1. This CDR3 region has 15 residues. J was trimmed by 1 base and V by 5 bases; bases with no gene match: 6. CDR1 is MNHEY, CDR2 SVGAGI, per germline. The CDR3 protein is CASSPATGANTEAFF. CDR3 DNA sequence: TGTGCCAGCAGTCCCGCGACAGGGGCGAACACTGAAGCTTTCTTT.

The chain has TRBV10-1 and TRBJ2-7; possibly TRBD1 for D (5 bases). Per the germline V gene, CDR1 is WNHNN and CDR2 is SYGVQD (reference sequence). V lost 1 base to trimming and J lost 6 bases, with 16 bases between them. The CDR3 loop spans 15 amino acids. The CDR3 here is CASSEFSREVGEQYF. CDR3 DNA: TGCGCCAGCAGTGAGTTTTCCAGGGAAGTAGGCGAGCAGTACTTC.

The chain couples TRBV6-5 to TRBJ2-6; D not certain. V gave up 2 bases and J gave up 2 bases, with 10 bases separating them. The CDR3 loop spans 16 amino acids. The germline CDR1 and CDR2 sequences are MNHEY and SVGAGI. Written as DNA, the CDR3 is TGTGCCAGCAGTTACGAAGCCCCTCCTGGGGCCAACGTCCTGACTTTC. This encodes CASSYEAPPGANVLTF.

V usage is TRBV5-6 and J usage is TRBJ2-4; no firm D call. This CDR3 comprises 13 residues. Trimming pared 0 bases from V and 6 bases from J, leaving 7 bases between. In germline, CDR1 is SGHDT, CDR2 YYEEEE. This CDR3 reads CASSLGSLNIQYF. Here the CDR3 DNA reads TGTGCCAGCAGCTTGGGAAGCCTAAACATTCAGTACTTC.

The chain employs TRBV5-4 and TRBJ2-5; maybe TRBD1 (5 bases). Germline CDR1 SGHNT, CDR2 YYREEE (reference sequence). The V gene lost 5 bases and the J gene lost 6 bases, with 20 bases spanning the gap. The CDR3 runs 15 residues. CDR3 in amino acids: CASSRPADKRKTQYF. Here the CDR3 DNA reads TGTGCCAGCAGTAGGCCCGCGGACAAACGAAAGACCCAGTACTTC. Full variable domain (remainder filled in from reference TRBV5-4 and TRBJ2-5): ETGVTQSPTHLIKTRGQQVTLRCSSQSGHNTVSWYQQALGQGPQFIFQYYREEENGRGNFPPRFSGLQFPNYSSELNVNALELDDSALYLCASSRPADKRKTQYFGPGTRLLVL.

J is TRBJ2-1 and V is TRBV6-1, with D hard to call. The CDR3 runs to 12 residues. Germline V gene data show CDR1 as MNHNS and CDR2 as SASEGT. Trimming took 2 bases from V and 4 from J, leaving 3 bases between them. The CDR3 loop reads CASSERYNEQFF. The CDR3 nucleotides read TGTGCCAGCAGTGAACGGTACAATGAGCAGTTCTTC.

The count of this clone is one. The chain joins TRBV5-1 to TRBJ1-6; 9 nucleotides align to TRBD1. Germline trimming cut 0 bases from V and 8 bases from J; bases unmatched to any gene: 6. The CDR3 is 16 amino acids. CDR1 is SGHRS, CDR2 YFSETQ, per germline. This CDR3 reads CASSLAQGQGHSPLHF. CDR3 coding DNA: TGCGCCAGCAGCTTGGCCCAAGGACAGGGGCATTCACCCCTCCACTTT.

The CDR3 region has the DNA TGTGCCAGCAGTGAAACAGGGGCCCCCACAGATACGCAGTATTTT. The encoded protein is CASSETGAPTDTQYF. This chain joins TRBV25-1 and TRBJ2-3; TRBD1 matches 7 bases. Losses at the gene ends were 2 bases for V and 2 bases for J; bases not matched to a gene: 4. From germline, CDR1 is MGHDK and CDR2 SYGVNS. The CDR3 covers 15 residues.

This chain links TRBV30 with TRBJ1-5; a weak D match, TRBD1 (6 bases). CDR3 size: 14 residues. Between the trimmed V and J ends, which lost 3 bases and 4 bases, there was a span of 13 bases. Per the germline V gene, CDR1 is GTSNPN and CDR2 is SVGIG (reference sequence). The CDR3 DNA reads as TGTGCCTGGAGAACCGGACAGTTGAATCAGCCCCAGCATTTT. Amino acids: CAWRTGQLNQPQHF.

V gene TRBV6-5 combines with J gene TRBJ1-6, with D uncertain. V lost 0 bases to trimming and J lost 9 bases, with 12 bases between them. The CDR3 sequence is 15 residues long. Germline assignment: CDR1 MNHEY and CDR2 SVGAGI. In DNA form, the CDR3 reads TGTGCCAGCAGTTACTCGAGAGATGCCCCTTCACCCCTCCACTTT. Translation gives CASSYSRDAPSPLHF.

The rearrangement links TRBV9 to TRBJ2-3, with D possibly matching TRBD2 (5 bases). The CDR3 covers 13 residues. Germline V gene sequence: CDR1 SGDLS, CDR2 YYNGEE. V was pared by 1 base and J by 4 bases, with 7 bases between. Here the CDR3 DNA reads TGTGCCAGCAGCGTACAGGAGGCAGATACGCAGTATTTT. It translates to CASSVQEADTQYF.

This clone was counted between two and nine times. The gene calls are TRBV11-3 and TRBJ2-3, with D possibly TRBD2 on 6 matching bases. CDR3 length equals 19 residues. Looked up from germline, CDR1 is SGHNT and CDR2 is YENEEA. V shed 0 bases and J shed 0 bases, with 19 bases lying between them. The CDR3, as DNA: TGTGCCAGCAGCTTAGACATCCCCCTTAGCGGTTCTAGCACAGATACGCAGTATTTT. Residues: CASSLDIPLSGSSTDTQYF.

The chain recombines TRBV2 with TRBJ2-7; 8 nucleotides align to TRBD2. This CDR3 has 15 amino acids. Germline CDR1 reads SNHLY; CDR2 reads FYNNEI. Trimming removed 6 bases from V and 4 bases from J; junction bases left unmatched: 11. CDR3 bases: TGTGCCAGCAGAGTTGCGAGCGGGAGTACGTACGAGCAGTACTTC. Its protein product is CASRVASGSTYEQYF.

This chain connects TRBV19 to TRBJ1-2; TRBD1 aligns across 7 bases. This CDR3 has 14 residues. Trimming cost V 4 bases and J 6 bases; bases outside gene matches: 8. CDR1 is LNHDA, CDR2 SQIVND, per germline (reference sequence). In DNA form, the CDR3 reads TGTGCCAGTAGTACCAGACAGGGCGTGCATGGCTACACCTTC. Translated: CASSTRQGVHGYTF.

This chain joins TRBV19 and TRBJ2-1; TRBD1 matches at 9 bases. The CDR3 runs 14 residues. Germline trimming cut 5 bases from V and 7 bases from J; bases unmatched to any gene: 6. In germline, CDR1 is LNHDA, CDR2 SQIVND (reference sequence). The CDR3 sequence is CASSVTGGRNEQFF. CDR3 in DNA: TGTGCCAGTAGTGTGACAGGGGGGAGAAATGAGCAGTTCTTC.

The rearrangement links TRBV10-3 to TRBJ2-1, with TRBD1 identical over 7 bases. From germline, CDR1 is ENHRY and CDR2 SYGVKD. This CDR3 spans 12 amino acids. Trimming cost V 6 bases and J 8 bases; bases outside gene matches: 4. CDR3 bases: TGTGCCATCAGGACAGGGCTGGATGAGCAGTTCTTC. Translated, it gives CAIRTGLDEQFF.

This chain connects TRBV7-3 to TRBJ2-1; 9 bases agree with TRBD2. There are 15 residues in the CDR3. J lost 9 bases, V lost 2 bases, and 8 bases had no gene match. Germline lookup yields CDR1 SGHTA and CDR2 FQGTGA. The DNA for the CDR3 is TGTGCCAGCAGCTTATGGGCTAGCGGGAAGGGTGAGCAGTTCTTC. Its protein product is CASSLWASGKGEQFF.